Listed below are T cell receptor beta chains from one sample, sequenced in a study of blood T cell repertoires in COVID-19. This table comes from immunoSEQ multiplex PCR, and its TCRdb copy is limited to in-frame clones, with some not included. The table has around 23,000 clones, 86% seen once. Sequenced input: peripheral blood. These receptors were obtained from a human donor with acute or convalescent COVID-19. The donor label of this sample is uncertain. CDR3s include the opening cysteine and the closing phenylalanine or tryptophan. Fields, in order: V gene, D gene, clone size, J gene, CDR3 protein, CDR3 DNA. The D gene is left open where the match is weak. Size tells how often a clone was seen (once, few, many) or the class of an expanded clone, and some rows leave it out.

V gene: TRBV5-1; D gene: -; clone size: -; J gene: TRBJ1-1; CDR3 protein: CASRLDILNTEAFF; CDR3 DNA: TGCGCCAGCAGGTTGGACATTCTGAACACTGAAGCTTTCTTT
V gene: TRBV7-3; D gene: TRBD1; clone size: -; J gene: TRBJ2-3; CDR3 protein: CASSLNGRQGIPDTQYF; CDR3 DNA: TGTGCCAGCAGCTTAAATGGCCGACAGGGGATACCAGATACGCAGTATTTT
V gene: TRBV6-8; D gene: -; clone size: -; J gene: TRBJ2-7; CDR3 protein: CASSYSGLSIYEQYF; CDR3 DNA: TGTGCCAGCAGTTACTCTGGACTCAGCATTTACGAGCAGTACTTC
V gene: TRBV7-2; D gene: TRBD2; clone size: -; J gene: TRBJ2-1; CDR3 protein: CASSPVAGKNEQFF; CDR3 DNA: TGTGCCAGCAGCCCTGTAGCGGGGAAGAATGAGCAGTTCTTC
V gene: TRBV19; D gene: -; clone size: few; J gene: TRBJ2-2; CDR3 protein: CASSTPTVIRELFF; CDR3 DNA: TGTGCCAGTAGTACTCCCACAGTAATCCGGGAGCTGTTTTTT
V gene: TRBV13; D gene: TRBD2; clone size: -; J gene: TRBJ2-3; CDR3 protein: CASSGRLAGGSDTQYF; CDR3 DNA: TGTGCCAGCAGCGGTCGACTAGCGGGGGGGTCAGATACGCAGTATTTT
V gene: TRBV6-1; D gene: TRBD1; clone size: few; J gene: TRBJ1-5; CDR3 protein: CASSEKDRGRDQPQHF; CDR3 DNA: TGTGCCAGCAGTGAAAAGGACAGGGGGCGCGATCAGCCCCAGCATTTT
V gene: TRBV19; D gene: -; clone size: -; J gene: TRBJ2-1; CDR3 protein: CASSPAGRWGSSYNEQFF; CDR3 DNA: TGTGCCAGTAGTCCCGCAGGGCGGTGGGGCAGCTCCTACAATGAGCAGTTCTTC
V gene: TRBV2; D gene: -; clone size: -; J gene: TRBJ1-1; CDR3 protein: CASSGIGVAGTEAFF; CDR3 DNA: TGTGCCAGCAGTGGCATCGGGGTTGCTGGCACTGAAGCTTTCTTT
V gene: TRBV11-1; D gene: -; clone size: -; J gene: TRBJ2-7; CDR3 protein: CASSLNGQGSIYEQYF; CDR3 DNA: TGTGCCAGCAGCTTAAACGGGCAGGGGAGCATCTACGAGCAGTACTTC
V gene: TRBV2; D gene: TRBD1; clone size: -; J gene: TRBJ2-2; CDR3 protein: CASKVLQGSTGELFF; CDR3 DNA: TGTGCCAGCAAAGTGCTACAGGGGTCCACCGGGGAGCTGTTTTTT
V gene: TRBV12-3/TRBV12-4; D gene: -; clone size: once; J gene: TRBJ1-2; CDR3 protein: CASSFFPDGYTF; CDR3 DNA: TGTGCCAGCAGTTTTTTTCCCGATGGCTACACCTTC